The 10 T cell receptor beta chains in this list originate from one sample, sequenced in a study of early T cells in non-severe SARS-CoV-2 infection. TCRdb used MiXCR to reprocess the 5' RACE reads, holding one entry per CDR3 protein. The repertoire holds 50,000 to 85,000 distinct CDR3 sequences, with roughly 10% as singletons. What was sequenced was whole blood. The origin of the receptors is an adult who was a healthcare worker with PCR-confirmed SARS-CoV-2 infection or an uninfected control (not recorded which).

The chain couples TRBV5-1 to TRBJ1-1; no clear D gene. This CDR3 contains 13 residues. Germline V gene data show CDR1 as SGHRS and CDR2 as YFSETQ. V shed 4 bases and J shed 5 bases, with 12 bases lying between them. The CDR3 nucleotides are TGCGCCAGCAGCCACGGGTCCCAGACTGAAGCTTTCTTT. Its translation: CASSHGSQTEAFF.

Many counts were recorded for this clonotype. The J gene is TRBJ2-1, the V gene TRBV7-3; 7 nucleotides line up with TRBD2. Losses at the gene ends were 5 bases for V and 6 bases for J; bases not matched to a gene: 4. The CDR3 spans 13 residues. The germline V gene encodes CDR1 SGHTA and CDR2 FQGTGA. CDR3 nucleotides: TGTGCCAGCAGCCAGGGAGGGGTCAATGAGCAGTTCTTC. Encoded protein: CASSQGGVNEQFF.

This clonotype was seen a handful of times. The chain recombines TRBV18 with TRBJ1-1, with 7 positions matching TRBD1. From germline, CDR1 is KGHSH and CDR2 LQKENI. Unmatched junction bases numbered 9, after V lost 4 bases and J lost 1 base. The CDR3 has 16 residues. CDR3 residues: CASSQLGGIGNTEAFF. The CDR3 DNA reads TGTGCCAGCTCACAGTTAGGGGGCATCGGGAACACTGAAGCTTTCTTT.

The table lists this clonotype with a few counts. The chain couples TRBV5-5 to TRBJ2-5; 7 bases align to TRBD1. Per the germline V gene, CDR1 is SGHKS and CDR2 is YYEKEE (reference sequence). The trim removed 2 bases at V and 3 bases at J, leaving 1 base unmatched. The CDR3 covers 13 residues. CDR3 region: CASSFGTEETQYF. CDR3 in DNA: TGTGCCAGCAGCTTCGGGACAGAAGAGACCCAGTACTTC.

This clonotype occurred many times. This chain joins TRBV24-1 and TRBJ1-1, with TRBD1 matching over 7 bases. The germline V gene has CDR1 KGHDR and CDR2 SFDVKD. The junction had 2 bases not matched to a gene; V was cut back by 3 bases and J by 8 bases. The CDR3 extends over 12 amino acids. The CDR3 region has the DNA TGTGCCACCAGTGATCGACAGGGCGAAGCTTTCTTT. It specifies CATSDRQGEAFF.

CDR3 region: CASSPMGPNNTDTQYF. CDR3 sequence (DNA): TGCGCCAGCAGTCCCATGGGACCCAACAACACAGATACGCAGTATTTT. The rearrangement links TRBV23-1 to TRBJ2-3; TRBD1 or TRBD2 may be the D gene (5 bases each). TRBV23-1 is noted as an ORF with a role that remains uncertain. Trimming pared 4 bases from V and 2 bases from J, leaving 16 bases between. The CDR3 totals 16 residues.

This sequence joins TRBV12-3 or TRBV12-4 and TRBJ1-4; no clear D. V was trimmed by 0 bases and J by 5 bases, leaving 4 bases between them. CDR3 length: 13 residues. The DNA of the CDR3 is TGTGCCAGCAGTTTAGCGGAGAATGAAAAACTGTTTTTT. Its translation is CASSLAENEKLFF.

This clonotype was recorded many times. This chain uses TRBV20-1 with TRBJ2-2, with a possible D match to TRBD1 (6 bases). Germline V gene lookup returns CDR1 DFQATT and CDR2 SNEGSKA (reference sequence). V was trimmed by 6 bases and J by 3 bases, leaving 14 bases between them. The CDR3 runs 14 residues. CDR3 in DNA: TGCAGTGCAACAGGGACGGCATACACCGGGGAGCTGTTTTTT. Its protein product is CSATGTAYTGELFF.

This clonotype was counted at least ten times. The chain uses TRBV4-3 and TRBJ2-2, with 9 nucleotides matching TRBD2. Germline assignment: CDR1 LGHNA and CDR2 YSLEER. The CDR3 spans 16 residues. J lost 7 bases, V lost 3 bases, and 9 bases had no gene match. Here the CDR3 reads CASSQLAGPDGGELFF. For the CDR3, the DNA is TGCGCCAGCAGCCAGCTAGCGGGACCGGATGGCGGGGAGCTGTTTTTT.

The chain has TRBV9 and TRBJ2-3; 10 bases line up with TRBD2. J gave up 3 bases and V 2 bases, and 6 bases lay outside the gene matches. Germline loops: CDR1 SGDLS, CDR2 YYNGEE. The length of the CDR3 is 16 residues. This CDR3 is CASSVAGLARTDTQYF. In DNA, the CDR3 is TGTGCCAGCAGCGTGGCGGGACTAGCGCGGACAGATACGCAGTATTTT.